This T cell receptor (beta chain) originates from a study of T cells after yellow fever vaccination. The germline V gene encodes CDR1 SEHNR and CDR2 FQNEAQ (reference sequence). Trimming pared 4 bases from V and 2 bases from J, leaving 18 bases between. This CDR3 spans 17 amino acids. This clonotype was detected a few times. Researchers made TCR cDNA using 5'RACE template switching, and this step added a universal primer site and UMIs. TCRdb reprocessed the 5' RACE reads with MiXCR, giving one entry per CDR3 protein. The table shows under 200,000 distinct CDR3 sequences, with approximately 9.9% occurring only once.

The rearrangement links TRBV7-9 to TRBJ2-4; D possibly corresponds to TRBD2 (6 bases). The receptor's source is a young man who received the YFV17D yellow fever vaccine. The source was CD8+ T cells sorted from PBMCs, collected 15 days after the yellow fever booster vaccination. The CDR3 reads CASSSTGLYGTKNIQYF. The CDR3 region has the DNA TGTGCCAGCAGCTCGACGGGACTTTACGGAACCAAAAACATTCAGTACTTC.